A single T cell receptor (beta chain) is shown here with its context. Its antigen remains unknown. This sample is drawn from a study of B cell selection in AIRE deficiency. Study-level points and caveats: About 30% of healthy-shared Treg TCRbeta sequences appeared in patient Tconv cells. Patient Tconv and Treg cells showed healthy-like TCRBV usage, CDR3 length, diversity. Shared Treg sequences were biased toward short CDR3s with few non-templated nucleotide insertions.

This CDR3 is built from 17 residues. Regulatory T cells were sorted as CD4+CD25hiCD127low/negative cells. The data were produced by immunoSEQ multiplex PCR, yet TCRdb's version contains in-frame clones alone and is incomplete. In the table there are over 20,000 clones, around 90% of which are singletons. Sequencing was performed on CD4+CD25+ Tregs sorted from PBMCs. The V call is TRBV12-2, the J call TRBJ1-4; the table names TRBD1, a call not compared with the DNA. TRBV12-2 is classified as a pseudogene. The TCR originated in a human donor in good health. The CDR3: CASRKLPGQTKNEKLFF. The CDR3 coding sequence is TGTGCAAGTCGCAAACTACCGGGACAAACTAAGAATGAAAAACTGTTTTTT.